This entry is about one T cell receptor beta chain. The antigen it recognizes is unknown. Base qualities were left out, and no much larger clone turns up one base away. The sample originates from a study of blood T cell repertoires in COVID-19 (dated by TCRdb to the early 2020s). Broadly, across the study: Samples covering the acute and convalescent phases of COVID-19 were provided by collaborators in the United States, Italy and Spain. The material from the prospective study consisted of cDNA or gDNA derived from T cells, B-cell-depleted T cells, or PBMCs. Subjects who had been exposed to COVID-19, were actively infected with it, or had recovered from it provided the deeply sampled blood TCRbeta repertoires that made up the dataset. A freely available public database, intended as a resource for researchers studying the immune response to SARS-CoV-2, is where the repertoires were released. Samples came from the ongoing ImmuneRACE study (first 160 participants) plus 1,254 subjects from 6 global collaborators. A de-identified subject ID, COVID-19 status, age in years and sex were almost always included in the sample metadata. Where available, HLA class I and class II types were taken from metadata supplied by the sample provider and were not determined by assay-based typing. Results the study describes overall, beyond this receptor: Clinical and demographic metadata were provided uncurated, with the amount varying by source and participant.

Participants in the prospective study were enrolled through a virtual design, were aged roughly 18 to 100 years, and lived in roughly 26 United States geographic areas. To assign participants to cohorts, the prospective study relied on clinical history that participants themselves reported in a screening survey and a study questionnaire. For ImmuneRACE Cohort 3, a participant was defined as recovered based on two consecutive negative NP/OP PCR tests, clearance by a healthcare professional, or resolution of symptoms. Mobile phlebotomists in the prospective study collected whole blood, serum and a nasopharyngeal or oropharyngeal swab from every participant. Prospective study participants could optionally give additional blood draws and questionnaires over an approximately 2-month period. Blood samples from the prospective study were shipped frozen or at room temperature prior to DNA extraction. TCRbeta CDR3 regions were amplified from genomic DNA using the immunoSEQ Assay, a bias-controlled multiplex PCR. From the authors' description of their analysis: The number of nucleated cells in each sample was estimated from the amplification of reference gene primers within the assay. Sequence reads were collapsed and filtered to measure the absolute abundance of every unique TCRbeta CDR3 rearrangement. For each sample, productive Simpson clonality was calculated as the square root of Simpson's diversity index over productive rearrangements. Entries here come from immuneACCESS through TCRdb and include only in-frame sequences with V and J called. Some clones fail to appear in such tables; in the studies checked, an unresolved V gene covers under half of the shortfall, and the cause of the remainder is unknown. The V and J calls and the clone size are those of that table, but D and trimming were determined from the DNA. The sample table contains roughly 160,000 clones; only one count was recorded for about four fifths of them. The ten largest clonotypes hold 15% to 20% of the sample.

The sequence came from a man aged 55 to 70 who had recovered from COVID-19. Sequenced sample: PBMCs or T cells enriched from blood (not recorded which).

The DNA sequence is as follows: TGTGCCAGCAGCCAAGGGACTAGAGGGGAGACCCAGTACTTC. Its translation reads: CASSQGTRGETQYF. The sequence is built from TRBV3-1 (or the pseudogene TRBV3-2) and TRBJ2-5; 7 junctional bases match TRBD2. From cysteine to phenylalanine, the CDR3 is 14 amino acids long. Solely the CDR3 DNA is kept, with 42 bases framed from the first base. The germline V gene (reference sequence) yields LGHDT for CDR1 and YNNKEL for CDR2. Compared with germline, V lacks 1 base and J lacks 5 bases; bases without a gene match: 4.